These T cell receptor beta chains were read from a single sample in a study of cytomegalovirus exposure and HLA in healthy donors. The protocol was immunoSEQ multiplex PCR, while the TCRdb copy is restricted to in-frame clones and leaves out a portion. In the table there are about 280,000 clones, approximately 90% of which are singletons. The material sequenced was PBMCs. These receptors were taken from a woman aged 18-29 years in good health and CMV-seronegative. Both conserved end residues are part of each CDR3. The D gene is left open where the match is weak. Clone sizes are given selectively: once, few, many, or a class where the clone is expanded.

size: -
D: -
J: TRBJ1-5
V: TRBV7-6
CDR3: CASSLGSYQPQHF
DNA: TGTGCCAGCAGCTTAGGGAGTTATCAGCCCCAGCATTTT

size: -
D: TRBD1
J: TRBJ2-7
V: TRBV12-5
CDR3: CASGLGQGPSYEQYF
DNA: TGTGCTAGTGGTTTGGGACAGGGTCCTTCCTACGAGCAGTACTTC

size: -
D: TRBD1
J: TRBJ2-7
V: TRBV6-5
CDR3: CASSRQGFYEQYF
DNA: TGTGCCAGCAGCCGACAGGGCTTCTACGAGCAGTACTTC

size: -
D: TRBD1
J: TRBJ2-3
V: TRBV6-1
CDR3: CASSDGQVEGRQYF
DNA: TGTGCCAGCAGTGACGGACAGGTCGAAGGTAGGCAGTATTTT

size: -
D: -
J: TRBJ1-6
V: TRBV5-1
CDR3: CASSFGAGRNSPLHF
DNA: TGCGCCAGCAGCTTTGGGGCAGGCCGTAATTCACCCCTCCACTTT

size: -
D: TRBD1
J: TRBJ2-4
V: TRBV11-2
CDR3: CASSLRGLAKNIQYF
DNA: TGTGCCAGCAGCTTAAGGGGGCTAGCCAAAAACATTCAGTACTTC

size: once
D: TRBD1
J: TRBJ1-5
V: TRBV19
CDR3: CASSTAGGYQPQHF
DNA: TGTGCCAGTAGTACGGCAGGGGGCTATCAGCCCCAGCATTTT

size: -
D: -
J: TRBJ1-1
V: TRBV19
CDR3: CASSIEAPLEAEAFF
DNA: TGTGCCAGTAGTATAGAAGCACCGCTCGAGGCTGAAGCTTTCTTT

size: -
D: TRBD1
J: TRBJ1-2
V: TRBV5-1
CDR3: CASSTGTALYYGYTF
DNA: TGCGCCAGCAGCACCGGGACAGCTCTATACTATGGCTACACCTTC

size: -
D: TRBD2
J: TRBJ2-7
V: TRBV2
CDR3: CASFPERGSPYEQYF
DNA: TGTGCCAGCTTTCCGGAGCGGGGATCTCCCTACGAGCAGTACTTC

size: -
D: -
J: TRBJ1-2
V: TRBV19
CDR3: CASSTKIQASYGYTF
DNA: TGTGCCAGTAGTACTAAAATACAGGCCTCCTATGGCTACACCTTC

size: -
D: -
J: TRBJ1-4
V: TRBV5-1
CDR3: CASSLSGMEKLFF
DNA: TGCGCCAGCAGCTTGTCGGGGATGGAAAAACTGTTTTTT

size: -
D: -
J: TRBJ2-5
V: TRBV5-4
CDR3: CASSFLAQETQYF
DNA: TGTGCCAGCAGCTTTTTAGCCCAAGAGACCCAGTACTTC

size: -
D: TRBD1
J: TRBJ1-1
V: TRBV5-6
CDR3: CASSPGGGEAFF
DNA: TGTGCCAGCAGCCCCGGAGGGGGCGAAGCTTTCTTT

size: few
D: TRBD1
J: TRBJ2-5
V: TRBV11-2
CDR3: CASSPSTGVGETQYF
DNA: TGTGCCAGCAGCCCTTCCACAGGGGTGGGAGAGACCCAGTACTTC

size: -
D: TRBD1
J: TRBJ1-4
V: TRBV11-1
CDR3: CASSPGQGDEKLFF
DNA: TGTGCCAGCAGCCCAGGACAGGGTGATGAAAAACTGTTTTTT

size: few
D: -
J: TRBJ1-3
V: TRBV2
CDR3: CASSVGGTSGNTIYF
DNA: TGTGCCAGCAGTGTCGGAGGGACCTCTGGAAACACCATATATTTT

size: -
D: -
J: TRBJ2-3
V: TRBV15
CDR3: CATSRDWTEATDTQYF
DNA: TGTGCCACCAGCAGAGACTGGACAGAAGCGACAGATACGCAGTATTTT